The next 11 T cell receptor beta chains were all read from a single sample in a study of T cells in Graves' hyperthyroidism and ophthalmopathy. TCR beta CDR3 sequences were amplified from RNA transcripts. The HTBI primer set was used in a first-round RT-PCR of the TCR CDR3. One entry per CDR3 protein, called by TCRdb with MiXCR from the multiplex PCR reads. The sample has hundreds of thousands of distinct CDR3 sequences, nearly 20% seen once. What was sequenced was blood. These receptors came from a man aged 35-49 years with Graves' ophthalmopathy.

This clonotype was seen a handful of times. The CDR3: CASSLDSVRSEAFF. For the CDR3, the DNA is TGTGCCAGCTCCTTGGACAGCGTGCGGTCTGAAGCTTTCTTT. The rearrangement uses TRBV18 and TRBJ1-1, with a tentative D call TRBD1 (6 bases). The V gene's germline CDR1 is KGHSH and CDR2 LQKENI. V was clipped by 6 bases and J by 6 bases, with 17 bases between them. The CDR3 length is 14 residues.

With respect to this clonotype: One end of the junction fails to match germline, which may point to a read error. The chain has TRBV5-1 and TRBJ2-5; D unclear. The CDR3 is 14 residues long. CDR1 and CDR2 (germline): SGHRS, YFSETQ. Written as DNA, the CDR3 is TGTGCCAGCAGCTTGGATCCTAACCAAGAGACCCAGTACTTC. Translation: CASSLDPNQETQYF. Drawing the rest from reference TRBV5-1 and TRBJ2-5, the complete variable domain is KAGVTQTPRYLIKTRGQQVTLSCSPISGHRSVSWYQQTPGQGLQFLFEYFSETQRNKGNFPGRFSGRQFSNSRSEMNVSTLELGDSALYLCASSLDPNQETQYFGPGTRLLVL.

As for this clonotype: This may arise from a read error, as a much more abundant clone is one base away. This sequence joins TRBV12-3 or TRBV12-4 and TRBJ2-7; D is perhaps TRBD1 (5 bases). The CDR3 loop spans 14 amino acids. This CDR3 reads CVSSLSAGTYEQYF. The CDR3 coding sequence is TGTGTCAGCAGTTTATCGGCAGGGACCTACGAGCAGTACTTC.

This clonotype was counted many times. V usage is TRBV13 and J usage is TRBJ2-2; weak D call: TRBD1 (6 bases). Germline V gene sequence: CDR1 PRHDT, CDR2 FYEKMQ (reference sequence). The CDR3 is 14 amino acids. V dropped 3 bases and J dropped 6 bases, with 11 bases sitting between them. The CDR3 loop is CASSLAGDAGELFF. Written as DNA, the CDR3 is TGTGCCAGCAGCTTGGCAGGGGACGCCGGGGAGCTGTTTTTT.

This clonotype was detected a few times. V is TRBV19 and J is TRBJ2-1; 7 nucleotides match TRBD2. The CDR3 has 19 amino acids. V shed 5 bases and J 7 bases; nucleotides not matched to a gene: 23. Germline V gene lookup returns CDR1 LNHDA and CDR2 SQIVND (reference sequence). The chain's CDR3 is CASSGQGRSGELRRNEQFF. In DNA form, the CDR3 reads TGTGCCAGTAGTGGTCAGGGCAGGAGCGGGGAGCTAAGACGTAATGAGCAGTTCTTC.

This CDR3 is CASSPGGAGNTEAFF. The DNA for the CDR3 is TGTGCCAGCAGTCCAGGGGGCGCGGGGAACACTGAAGCTTTCTTT. This sequence joins TRBV6-1 and TRBJ1-1; 8 bases are shared with TRBD1. CDR1 and CDR2 (germline): MNHNS, SASEGT. The CDR3 length is 15 residues. With 5 bases clipped from V and 1 base from J, the junction kept 6 bases outside the gene matches.

V and J are TRBV25-1 and TRBJ2-3, with D perhaps matching TRBD1 (5 bases). Looked up from germline, CDR1 is MGHDK and CDR2 is SYGVNS. V was cut by 8 bases and J by 1 base, with 16 bases left in between. The CDR3 is 15 residues long. DNA for the CDR3: TGTGCCAGCTTGGGTTGGGGCCGAGGCACAGATACGCAGTATTTT. Protein sequence: CASLGWGRGTDTQYF.

This clonotype was counted many times. The chain has TRBV7-8 and TRBJ2-7; 7 bases align to TRBD2. This CDR3 comprises 14 residues. The germline V gene has CDR1 SGHVS and CDR2 FQNEAQ. V lost 5 bases and J lost 7; bases outside the gene matches: 11. CDR3 nucleotide sequence: TGTGCCAGCAGCCCACAAGGACTAGTCGGAGAGCAGTACTTC. Amino acid sequence: CASSPQGLVGEQYF.

Many counts were recorded for this clonotype. The chain combines TRBV2 with TRBJ1-2; the D gene is possibly TRBD1 (6 bases). The CDR3 is 14 amino acids. With 8 bases removed from V and 5 bases from J, the gap between germline ends came to 18 bases. Germline loops: CDR1 SNHLY, CDR2 FYNNEI. CDR3 sequence reads: CASPPDRNPYGYTF. The CDR3 nucleotides are TGTGCCAGCCCCCCTGACAGGAACCCTTATGGCTACACCTTC.

This clonotype was detected ten times or more. The chain employs TRBV30 and TRBJ1-1; D is unresolved. The CDR3 spans 14 residues. Germline CDR1 is GTSNPN and CDR2 is SVGIG (reference sequence). The germline V and J ends were trimmed by 4 bases and 1 base, with 13 bases remaining between them. CDR3 protein: CAWKSLRWNTEAFF. CDR3 nucleotide sequence: TGTGCCTGGAAATCCCTGAGGTGGAACACTGAAGCTTTCTTT.

In its sample, this clonotype was seen many times. The V call is TRBV12-3 or TRBV12-4, the J call TRBJ1-1; D is unresolved. The CDR3 extends over 14 amino acids. V was shortened by 1 base and J by 5 bases, with 11 bases between the two germline ends. The CDR3 DNA reads TGTGCCAGCAGTTTAGAGGTCCCGCGGACTGAAGCTTTCTTT. Residues: CASSLEVPRTEAFF.